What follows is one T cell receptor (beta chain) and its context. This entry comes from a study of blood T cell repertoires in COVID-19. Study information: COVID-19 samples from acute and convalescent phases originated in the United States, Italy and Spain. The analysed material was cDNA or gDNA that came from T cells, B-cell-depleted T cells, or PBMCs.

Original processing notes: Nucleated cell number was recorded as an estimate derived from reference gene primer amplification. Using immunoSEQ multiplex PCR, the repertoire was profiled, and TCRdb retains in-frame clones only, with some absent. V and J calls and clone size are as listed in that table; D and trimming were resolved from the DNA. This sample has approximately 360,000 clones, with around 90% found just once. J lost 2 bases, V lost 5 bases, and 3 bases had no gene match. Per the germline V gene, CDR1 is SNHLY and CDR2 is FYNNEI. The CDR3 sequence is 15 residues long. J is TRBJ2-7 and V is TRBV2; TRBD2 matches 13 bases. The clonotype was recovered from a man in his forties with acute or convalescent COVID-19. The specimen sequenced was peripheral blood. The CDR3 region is CASSRTSGGTYEQYF. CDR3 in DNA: TGTGCCAGCAGTCGGACTAGCGGGGGCACCTACGAGCAGTACTTC.